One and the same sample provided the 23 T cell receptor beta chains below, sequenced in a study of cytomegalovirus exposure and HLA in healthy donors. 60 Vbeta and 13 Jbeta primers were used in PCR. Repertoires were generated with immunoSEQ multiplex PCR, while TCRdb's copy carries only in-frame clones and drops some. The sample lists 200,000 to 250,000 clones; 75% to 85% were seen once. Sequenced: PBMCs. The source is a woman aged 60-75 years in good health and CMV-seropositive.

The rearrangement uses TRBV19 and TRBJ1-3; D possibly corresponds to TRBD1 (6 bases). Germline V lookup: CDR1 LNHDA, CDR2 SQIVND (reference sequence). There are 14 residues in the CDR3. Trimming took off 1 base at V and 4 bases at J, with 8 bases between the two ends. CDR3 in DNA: TGTGCCAGTAGTATAGGCAGGGGCGGAAACACCATATATTTT. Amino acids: CASSIGRGGNTIYF. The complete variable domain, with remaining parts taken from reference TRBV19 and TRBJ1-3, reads DGGITQSPKYLFRKEGQNVTLSCEQNLNHDAMYWYRQDPGQGLRLIYYSQIVNDFQKGDIAEGYSVSREKKESFPLTVTSAQKNPTAFYLCASSIGRGGNTIYFGEGSWLTVV.

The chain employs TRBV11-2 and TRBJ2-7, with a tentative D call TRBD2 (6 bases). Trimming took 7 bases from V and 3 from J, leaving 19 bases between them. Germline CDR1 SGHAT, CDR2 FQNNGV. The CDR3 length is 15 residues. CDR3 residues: CASILGASEIYEQYF. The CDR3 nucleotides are TGTGCCAGCATCCTAGGGGCTAGCGAGATCTACGAGCAGTACTTC.

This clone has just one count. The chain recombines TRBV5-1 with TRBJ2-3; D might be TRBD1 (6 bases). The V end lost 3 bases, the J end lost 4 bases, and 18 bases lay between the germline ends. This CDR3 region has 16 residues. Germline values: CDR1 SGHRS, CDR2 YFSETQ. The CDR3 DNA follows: TGCGCCAGCAGCTCTGGACAGACCCGCAGATCAGATACGCAGTATTTT. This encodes CASSSGQTRRSDTQYF.

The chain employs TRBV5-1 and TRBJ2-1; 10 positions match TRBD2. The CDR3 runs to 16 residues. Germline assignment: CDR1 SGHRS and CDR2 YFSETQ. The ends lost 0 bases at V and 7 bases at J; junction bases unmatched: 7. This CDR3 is CASSLALAGVGNEQFF. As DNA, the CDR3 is TGCGCCAGCAGCTTGGCTCTAGCGGGAGTCGGGAATGAGCAGTTCTTC.

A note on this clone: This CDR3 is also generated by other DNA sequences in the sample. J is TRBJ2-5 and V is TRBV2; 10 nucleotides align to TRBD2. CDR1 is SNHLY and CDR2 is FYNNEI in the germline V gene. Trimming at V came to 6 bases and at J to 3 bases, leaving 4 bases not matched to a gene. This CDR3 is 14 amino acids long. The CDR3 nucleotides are TGTGCCAGCAGCTGGACTAGCGGCAAAGAGACCCAGTACTTC. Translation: CASSWTSGKETQYF.

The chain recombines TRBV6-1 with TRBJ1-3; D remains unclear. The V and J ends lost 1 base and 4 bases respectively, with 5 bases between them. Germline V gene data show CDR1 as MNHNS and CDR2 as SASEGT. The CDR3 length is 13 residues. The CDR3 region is CASSEVEGNTIYF. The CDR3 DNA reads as TGTGCCAGCAGTGAAGTGGAGGGAAACACCATATATTTT.

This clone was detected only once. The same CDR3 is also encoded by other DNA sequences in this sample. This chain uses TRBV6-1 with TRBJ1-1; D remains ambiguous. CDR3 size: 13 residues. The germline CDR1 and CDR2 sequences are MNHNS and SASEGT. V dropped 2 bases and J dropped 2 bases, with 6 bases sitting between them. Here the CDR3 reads CASSEHTNTEAFF. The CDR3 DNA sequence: TGTGCCAGCAGTGAACACACCAACACTGAAGCTTTCTTT.

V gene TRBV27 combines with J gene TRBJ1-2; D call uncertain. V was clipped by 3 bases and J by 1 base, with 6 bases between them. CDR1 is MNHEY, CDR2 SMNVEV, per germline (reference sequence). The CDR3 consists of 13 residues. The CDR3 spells CASSFSGNYGYTF. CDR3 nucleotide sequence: TGTGCCAGCAGTTTTTCCGGTAACTATGGCTACACCTTC.

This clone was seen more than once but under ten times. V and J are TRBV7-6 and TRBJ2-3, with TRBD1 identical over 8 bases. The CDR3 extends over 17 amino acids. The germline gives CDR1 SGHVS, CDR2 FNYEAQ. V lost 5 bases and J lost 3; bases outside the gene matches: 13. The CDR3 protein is CASSPSTGVGRTDTQYF. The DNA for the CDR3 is TGTGCCAGCAGCCCGTCGACAGGGGTGGGTAGGACAGATACGCAGTATTTT.

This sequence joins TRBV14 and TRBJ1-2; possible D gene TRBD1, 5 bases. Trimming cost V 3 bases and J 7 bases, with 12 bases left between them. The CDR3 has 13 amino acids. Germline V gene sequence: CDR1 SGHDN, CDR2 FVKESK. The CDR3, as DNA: TGTGCCAGCAGCCACACGGGGGATAGTGGCTACACCTTC. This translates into CASSHTGDSGYTF. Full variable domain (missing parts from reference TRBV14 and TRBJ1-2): EAGVTQFPSHSVIEKGQTVTLRCDPISGHDNLYWYRRVMGKEIKFLLHFVKESKQDESGMPNNRFLAERTGGTYSTLKVQPAELEDSGVYFCASSHTGDSGYTFGSGTRLTVV.

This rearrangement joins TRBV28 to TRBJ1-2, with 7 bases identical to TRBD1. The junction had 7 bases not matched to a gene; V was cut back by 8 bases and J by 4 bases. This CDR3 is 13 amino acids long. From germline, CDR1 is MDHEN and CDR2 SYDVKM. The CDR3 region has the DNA TGTGCCAGCGAGAAGGACAGGTCCTATGGCTACACCTTC. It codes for CASEKDRSYGYTF.

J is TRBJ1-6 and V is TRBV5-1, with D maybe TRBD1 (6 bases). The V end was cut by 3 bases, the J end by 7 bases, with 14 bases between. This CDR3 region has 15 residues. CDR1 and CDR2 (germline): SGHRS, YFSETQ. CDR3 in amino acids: CASSSLDRNNSPLHF. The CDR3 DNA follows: TGCGCCAGCAGCTCTTTGGACAGAAACAATTCACCCCTCCACTTT.

This CDR3 is CASSLLRGRSSYEQYF. The CDR3 DNA reads TGCGCCAGCAGCCTTCTCCGAGGAAGGAGCTCCTACGAGCAGTACTTC. The V call is TRBV4-1, the J call TRBJ2-7; unclear D gene. In germline, CDR1 is MGHRA, CDR2 YSYEKL. The CDR3 runs 16 residues. The V and J ends lost 4 bases and 0 bases respectively, with 16 bases between them.

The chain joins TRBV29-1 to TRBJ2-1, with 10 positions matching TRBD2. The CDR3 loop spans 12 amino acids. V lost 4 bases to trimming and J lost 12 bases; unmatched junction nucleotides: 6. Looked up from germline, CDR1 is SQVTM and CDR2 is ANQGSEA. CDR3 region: CSVVASGSGQFF. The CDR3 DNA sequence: TGCAGCGTTGTTGCTAGCGGGAGTGGGCAGTTCTTC.

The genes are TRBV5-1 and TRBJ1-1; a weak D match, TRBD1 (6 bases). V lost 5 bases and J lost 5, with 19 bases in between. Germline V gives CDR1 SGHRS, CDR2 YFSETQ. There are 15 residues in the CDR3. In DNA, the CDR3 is TGCGCCAGCAGAATACGTATATCAGGGGATACTGAAGCTTTCTTT. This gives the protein CASRIRISGDTEAFF. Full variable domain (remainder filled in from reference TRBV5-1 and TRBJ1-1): KAGVTQTPRYLIKTRGQQVTLSCSPISGHRSVSWYQQTPGQGLQFLFEYFSETQRNKGNFPGRFSGRQFSNSRSEMNVSTLELGDSALYLCASRIRISGDTEAFFGQGTRLTVV.

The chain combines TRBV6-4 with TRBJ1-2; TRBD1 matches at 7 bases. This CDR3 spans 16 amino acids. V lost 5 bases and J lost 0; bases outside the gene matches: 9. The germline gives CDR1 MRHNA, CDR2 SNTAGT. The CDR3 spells CASSRGAGTANYGYTF. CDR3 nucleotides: TGTGCCAGCAGTCGAGGAGCCGGGACAGCTAACTATGGCTACACCTTC.

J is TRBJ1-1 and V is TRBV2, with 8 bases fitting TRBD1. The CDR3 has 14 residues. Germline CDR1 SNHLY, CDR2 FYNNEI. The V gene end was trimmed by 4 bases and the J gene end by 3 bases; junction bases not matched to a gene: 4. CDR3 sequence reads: CASSGAQGDTEAFF. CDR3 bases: TGTGCCAGCAGTGGAGCACAGGGGGACACTGAAGCTTTCTTT. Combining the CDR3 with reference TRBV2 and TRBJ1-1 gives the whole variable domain EPEVTQTPSHQVTQMGQEVILRCVPISNHLYFYWYRQILGQKVEFLVSFYNNEISEKSEIFDDQFSVERPDGSNFTLKIRSTKLEDSAMYFCASSGAQGDTEAFFGQGTRLTVV.

The CDR3 DNA sequence: TGCGCCAGCAGCCCGCGACAGGTGGGCTACGAGCAGTACTTC. Its translation: CASSPRQVGYEQYF. The V and J genes are TRBV4-1 and TRBJ2-7, with TRBD1 as a possible D gene (6 bases). V was clipped by 4 bases and J by 3 bases, with 13 bases between them. Germline-derived CDR1 and CDR2 are MGHRA and YSYEKL. The CDR3 is made up of 14 amino acids.

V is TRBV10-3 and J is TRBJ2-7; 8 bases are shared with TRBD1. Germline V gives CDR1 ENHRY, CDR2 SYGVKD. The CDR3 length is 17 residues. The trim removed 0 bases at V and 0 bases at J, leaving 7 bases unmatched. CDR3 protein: CAISESARQGLSYEQYF. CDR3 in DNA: TGTGCCATCAGTGAGTCGGCCCGACAGGGGCTCTCCTACGAGCAGTACTTC.

The CDR3 nucleotides read TGTGCCAGCAGCTTATGGAGTGGCCAGCGGGCTTTCTTT. Its protein product is CASSLWSGQRAFF. The rearrangement links TRBV7-3 to TRBJ1-1; D uncertain. Germline loops: CDR1 SGHTA, CDR2 FQGTGA. The V end was cut by 2 bases, the J end by 11 bases, with 15 bases between. The CDR3 runs 13 residues.

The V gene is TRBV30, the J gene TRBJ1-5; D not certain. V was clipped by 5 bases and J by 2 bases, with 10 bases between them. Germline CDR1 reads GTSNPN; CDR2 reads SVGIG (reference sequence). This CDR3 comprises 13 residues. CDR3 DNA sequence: TGTGCCTGGGACCGAGGTGGCAATCAGCCCCAGCATTTT. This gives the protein CAWDRGGNQPQHF.

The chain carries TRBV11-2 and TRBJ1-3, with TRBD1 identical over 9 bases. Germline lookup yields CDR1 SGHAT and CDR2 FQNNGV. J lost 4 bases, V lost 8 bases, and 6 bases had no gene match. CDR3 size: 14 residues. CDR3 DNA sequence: TGTGCCAGCCGCCCACAGGGGGCAGGAAACACCATATATTTT. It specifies CASRPQGAGNTIYF.

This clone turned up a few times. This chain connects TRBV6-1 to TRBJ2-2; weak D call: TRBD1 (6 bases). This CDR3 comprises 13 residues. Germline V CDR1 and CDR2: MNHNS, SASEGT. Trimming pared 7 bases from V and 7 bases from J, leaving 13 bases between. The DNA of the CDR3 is TGTGCCAGCACCGAGAGGGGGAACGGGGAGCTGTTTTTT. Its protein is CASTERGNGELFF.